What follows describes a single T cell receptor beta chain. Its antigen is not identified. Germline V gene lookup returns CDR1 ENHRY and CDR2 SYGVKD. The CDR3 sequence is 17 residues long. This sample is part of a study of CXCR3-negative and CXCR3-positive naive CD8 T cells. About the study: Per-library TRB read counts averaged about 1.5 +/- 0.3 million, adding up to around 140 million in total.

UMI-labeled 5' RACE TRB cDNA libraries were prepared from the cells. TCRdb re-called the 5' RACE reads and shows each CDR3 protein once, DNA omitted. The table gives roughly 100,000 distinct CDR3 sequences; the top ten clones make up over 0.35% of it. Findings and caveats of the study: More hydrophobic TRB CDR3s were found in CXCR3-positive naive cells than in CXCR3-negative naive cells.

The source is a human donor in good health. Some clones in this sample may be carry-over from other donors' samples. The sequenced sample was naive CXCR3+ CD8+ T cells from blood. Subset meaning: CD45RO-CCR7+CD27+CD95- naive CD8+ T cells expressing CXCR3 (TNR3+). This chain joins TRBV10-3 and TRBJ2-5; TCRdb's D gene call, TRBD2, goes unchecked for lack of DNA. CDR3 residues: CATRPGLAAQREETQYF.